These 32 T cell receptor beta chains share one sample of origin, sequenced in a study of shared clonotypes between healthy human individuals. It was CD45RO-negative cells, positively selected for CCR7, that made up naive CD8 cells, with terminally differentiated effector memory CD45RA+ cells excluded. Libraries were prepared by immunoSEQ multiplex PCR; TCRdb keeps only in-frame clonotypes and omits some of them. The table lists millions of clones, about 92% of them singletons. The material sequenced was naive CD8+ T cells from PBMCs. All receptors derive from a man between 18 and 35 years old in good health. Some clones in this sample may be carry-over from other donors' samples.

This chain links TRBV27 with TRBJ1-1, with TRBD1 matching over 10 bases. Germline loops: CDR1 MNHEY, CDR2 SMNVEV (reference sequence). This CDR3 comprises 14 residues. V trimming: 7 bases; J trimming: 0 bases; junction bases outside the gene matches: 2. The CDR3: CASNDRGLNTEAFF. The CDR3 DNA follows: TGTGCCAGCAATGACAGGGGGCTGAACACTGAAGCTTTCTTT.

This chain joins TRBV19 and TRBJ2-3; D not resolved. Germline-derived CDR1 and CDR2 are LNHDA and SQIVND (reference sequence). The CDR3 extends over 13 amino acids. Trimming shortened V by 3 bases and J by 1 base, and 5 bases separated the two germline ends. CDR3 sequence reads: CASSILRTDTQYF. The CDR3 bases are TGTGCCAGTAGTATTCTCCGCACAGATACGCAGTATTTT.

As to this clone: At one end, the junction sequence differs from germline, possibly due to a read error. V is TRBV27 and J is TRBJ2-5; perhaps TRBD2 as D (5 bases). The V gene's germline CDR1 is MNHEY and CDR2 SMNVEV (reference sequence). This CDR3 region has 13 residues. CDR3 in amino acids: CASRPHLGEAQYF. The CDR3 DNA reads TGTGCCAGCAGACCGCACCTGGGAGAGGCCCAGTACTTC.

V usage is TRBV7-2 and J usage is TRBJ2-2, with D perhaps matching TRBD2 (7 bases). The CDR3 length is 18 residues. Germline CDR1 SGHTA, CDR2 FQGNSA. Trimming stripped 7 bases from V and 5 bases from J, with 26 bases between. DNA for the CDR3: TGTGCCAGCAAGCTTAGAGTACAGGGCGGGAGAGGGACCGGGGAGCTGTTTTTT. This gives the protein CASKLRVQGGRGTGELFF.

The CDR3 is CASSFRVGYTF. CDR3 DNA: TGTGCCAGCAGCTTCAGAGTTGGCTACACCTTC. J is TRBJ1-2 and V is TRBV5-6; D gene uncertain. The V gene's germline CDR1 is SGHDT and CDR2 YYEEEE. The CDR3 sequence is 11 residues long. V shed 2 bases and J shed 7 bases, with 6 bases lying between them.

The chain joins TRBV5-4 to TRBJ2-1, with a tentative D call TRBD2 (5 bases). Germline V gene sequence: CDR1 SGHNT, CDR2 YYREEE (reference sequence). V gave up 2 bases and J gave up 3 bases, with 15 bases separating them. This CDR3 is built from 16 residues. The CDR3 DNA is TGTGCCAGCAGCTTATCAGCGGTTTCCCTCTACAATGAGCAGTTCTTC. Its protein product is CASSLSAVSLYNEQFF.

This sequence joins TRBV11-2 and TRBJ1-1; unclear D gene. Trimming took 0 bases from V and 5 from J, leaving 13 bases between them. This CDR3 is built from 15 residues. Germline V gene data show CDR1 as SGHAT and CDR2 as FQNNGV. CDR3 loop: CASSLDISVVTEAFF. DNA of the CDR3: TGTGCCAGCAGCTTAGATATATCGGTTGTAACTGAAGCTTTCTTT.

V usage is TRBV4-3 and J usage is TRBJ2-3; tentative D call: TRBD1 (5 bases). Germline loops: CDR1 LGHNA, CDR2 YSLEER. Trimming pared 0 bases from V and 2 bases from J, leaving 15 bases between. The CDR3 covers 17 residues. Here the CDR3 DNA reads TGCGCCAGCAGCCAAGATTGGGGCAGCTTCAACACAGATACGCAGTATTTT. Translation: CASSQDWGSFNTDTQYF.

The CDR3 reads CSVETGQVNYGYTF. The CDR3 DNA follows: TGCAGCGTTGAGACGGGACAGGTGAACTATGGCTACACCTTC. V gene TRBV29-1 combines with J gene TRBJ1-2, with 8 bases matching TRBD1. V was pared by 3 bases and J by 2 bases, with 5 bases of the junction left unmatched. There are 14 residues in the CDR3. Germline CDR1 and CDR2: SQVTM and ANQGSEA.

The chain couples TRBV4-1 to TRBJ2-7; no firm D call. This CDR3 has 13 amino acids. Germline loops: CDR1 MGHRA, CDR2 YSYEKL. V was clipped by 1 base and J by 7 bases, with 11 bases between them. For the CDR3, the DNA is TGCGCCAGCAGCCAAGGTGGCGTTTGGGAGCAGTACTTC. This translates into CASSQGGVWEQYF.

Notes on this clone: The identical CDR3 is also encoded by other nucleotide sequences in the sample. This chain connects TRBV7-9 to TRBJ2-1; 7 bases align to TRBD1. This CDR3 contains 15 residues. Germline V gene lookup returns CDR1 SEHNR and CDR2 FQNEAQ (reference sequence). V dropped 5 bases and J dropped 1; count of bases not matched to a gene: 5. CDR3 nucleotides: TGTGCCAGCAGCCCCCGGACAGGATCCTACAATGAGCAGTTCTTC. It codes for CASSPRTGSYNEQFF.

The chain carries TRBV27 and TRBJ1-4; tentative D call: TRBD1 (5 bases). The germline V gene has CDR1 MNHEY and CDR2 SMNVEV (reference sequence). This CDR3 is built from 14 residues. Trimming removed 10 bases from V and 3 bases from J, with 15 bases in between. Here the CDR3 reads CATKGRGANEKLFF. DNA for the CDR3: TGTGCCACCAAAGGGAGGGGTGCTAATGAAAAACTGTTTTTT.

The chain joins TRBV5-4 to TRBJ1-1; D is possibly TRBD1 (5 bases). Trimming removed 1 base at V and 4 bases at J, with 11 bases between. Per germline, CDR1 SGHNT and CDR2 YYREEE (reference sequence). This CDR3 has 14 residues. As DNA, the CDR3 is TGTGCCAGCAGCTTGAAGGTTGGGGGCACTGAAGCTTTCTTT. Its protein is CASSLKVGGTEAFF.

The chain employs TRBV29-1 and TRBJ2-3, with no clear D. Germline assignment: CDR1 SQVTM and CDR2 ANQGSEA. V was trimmed by 0 bases and J by 4 bases, leaving 20 bases between them. The CDR3 is 17 residues long. As DNA, the CDR3 is TGCAGCGTTGAAGATCGTGAAGCAGGTGAAGGGTCAGATACGCAGTATTTT. Its translation is CSVEDREAGEGSDTQYF.

This chain connects TRBV6-1 to TRBJ1-2; 7 bases are a match to TRBD1. Germline CDR1 reads MNHNS; CDR2 reads SASEGT. This CDR3 spans 18 amino acids. Trimming at V came to 2 bases and at J to 0 bases, leaving 12 bases not matched to a gene. CDR3 sequence: CASSEWRGQVSANYGYTF. DNA of the CDR3: TGTGCCAGCAGTGAATGGAGGGGGCAGGTATCAGCTAACTATGGCTACACCTTC.

This clone was picked up one time. The rearrangement links TRBV9 to TRBJ2-7, with D perhaps assigned TRBD1 or TRBD2 (5 bases each). V lost 2 bases to trimming and J lost 0 bases, with 21 bases between them. CDR3 length equals 18 residues. Germline loops: CDR1 SGDLS, CDR2 YYNGEE. The CDR3 nucleotides read TGTGCCAGCAGCGTGAGTAGCCCGTGGGACGGAAACTCCTACGAGCAGTACTTC. It codes for CASSVSSPWDGNSYEQYF.

The chain recombines TRBV29-1 with TRBJ2-1; a weak D match, TRBD2 (6 bases). Germline values: CDR1 SQVTM, CDR2 ANQGSEA. Trimming left V 4 bases short and J 4 bases short, with 17 bases between. This CDR3 region has 15 residues. The CDR3 here is CSVGLEGGVYNEQFF. The DNA of the CDR3 is TGCAGCGTTGGTCTAGAGGGAGGCGTATACAATGAGCAGTTCTTC.

The chain carries TRBV6-5 and TRBJ2-5, with D perhaps matching TRBD2 (5 bases). The CDR3 is 14 residues long. In germline, CDR1 is MNHEY, CDR2 SVGAGI. Trimming pared 4 bases from V and 5 bases from J, leaving 14 bases between. CDR3 coding DNA: TGTGCCAGCAGTTTCGGACTGAGGAGGGAGACCCAGTACTTC. This sequence encodes CASSFGLRRETQYF.

Here the CDR3 reads CASSTEATDFGNTIYF. CDR3 bases: TGTGCCAGTAGTACCGAGGCTACCGACTTCGGAAACACCATATATTTT. The chain links TRBV19 to TRBJ1-3; D remains ambiguous. The CDR3 spans 16 residues. The V end was cut by 4 bases, the J end by 4 bases, with 17 bases between. Germline CDR1 is LNHDA and CDR2 is SQIVND (reference sequence).

The chain joins TRBV19 to TRBJ2-3, with unresolved D. The CDR3 runs to 14 residues. The V end was cut by 5 bases, the J end by 0 bases, with 9 bases between. Germline V gives CDR1 LNHDA, CDR2 SQIVND (reference sequence). The CDR3 bases are TGTGCCAGTAGTGAGTATATTAGCACAGATACGCAGTATTTT. Translating it yields CASSEYISTDTQYF. The full variable domain, rest sourced from reference TRBV19 and TRBJ2-3, is DGGITQSPKYLFRKEGQNVTLSCEQNLNHDAMYWYRQDPGQGLRLIYYSQIVNDFQKGDIAEGYSVSREKKESFPLTVTSAQKNPTAFYLCASSEYISTDTQYFGPGTRLTVL.

This chain connects TRBV28 to TRBJ2-7; 8 bases are shared with TRBD1. Germline V gene sequence: CDR1 MDHEN, CDR2 SYDVKM. CDR3 length: 15 residues. The trim removed 6 bases at V and 2 bases at J, leaving 9 bases unmatched. The CDR3 coding sequence is TGTGCCAGCAGCCCTGGGACAGGAATCACCTACGAGCAGTACTTC. This encodes CASSPGTGITYEQYF.

The chain employs TRBV2 and TRBJ2-2; 7 nucleotides line up with TRBD1. Germline values: CDR1 SNHLY, CDR2 FYNNEI. The CDR3 contains 16 residues. V lost 2 bases and J lost 4; bases outside the gene matches: 7. The CDR3 region is CASSERGPGGTGELFF. DNA of the CDR3: TGTGCCAGCAGTGAACGTGGGCCAGGGGGCACCGGGGAGCTGTTTTTT.

The chain couples TRBV6-6 to TRBJ2-7, with unresolved D. The V and J ends lost 2 bases and 5 bases respectively, with 13 bases between them. CDR3 length: 14 amino acids. CDR1 is MNHNY and CDR2 is SVGAGI in the germline V gene (reference sequence). The CDR3 loop is CASSYPGRLDEQYF. CDR3 bases: TGTGCCAGCAGTTACCCGGGTCGTCTCGACGAGCAGTACTTC.

This clone is a singleton in its sample. The J gene is TRBJ2-2, the V gene TRBV5-4, with unresolved D. This CDR3 region has 12 residues. The V gene lost 6 bases and the J gene lost 6 bases, with 9 bases spanning the gap. Germline-derived CDR1 and CDR2 are SGHNT and YYREEE (reference sequence). CDR3 amino acids: CASTLGAGELFF. The CDR3 coding sequence is TGTGCCAGCACCCTAGGTGCCGGGGAGCTGTTTTTT.

CDR3 coding DNA: TGTGCCAGCAGCTTAGGGGACGGACTAAGCTACACCTTC. Amino acids: CASSLGDGLSYTF. This chain links TRBV7-9 with TRBJ1-2; TRBD1 might be the D (5 bases). This CDR3 has 13 amino acids. CDR1 is SEHNR, CDR2 FQNEAQ, per germline (reference sequence). Between the trimmed V and J ends, which lost 1 base and 9 bases, there was a span of 12 bases.

The chain combines TRBV5-1 with TRBJ1-5, with 8 nucleotides matching TRBD1. Germline lookup yields CDR1 SGHRS and CDR2 YFSETQ. V gave up 5 bases and J gave up 1 base; unmatched junction bases: 8. CDR3 length equals 16 residues. This chain's CDR3 is CASRPGTGKSNQPQHF. For the CDR3, the DNA is TGCGCCAGCAGGCCCGGGACAGGCAAGAGCAATCAGCCCCAGCATTTT.

In its sample, this clone was seen once. J is TRBJ1-2 and V is TRBV27; 7 bases agree with TRBD1. CDR3 length: 16 residues. Germline CDR1 and CDR2: MNHEY and SMNVEV (reference sequence). With V trimmed by 6 bases and J by 5 bases, 15 bases remained unmatched. The CDR3 spells CASSPSGGQRAYGYTF. The CDR3 DNA is TGTGCCAGCAGCCCCTCGGGGGGACAGCGAGCTTATGGCTACACCTTC.

V is TRBV12-5 and J is TRBJ1-4, with a possible D match to TRBD1 (5 bases). The CDR3 is made up of 15 amino acids. The V gene lost 6 bases and the J gene lost 6 bases, with 17 bases spanning the gap. CDR1 and CDR2 from the germline V gene are LGHNT and FRNRAP. DNA of the CDR3: TGTGCTAGTGGCCCACCCCGCGACAGCCATGAAAAACTGTTTTTT. Translation gives CASGPPRDSHEKLFF.

The CDR3 here is CASRPIRDSEAFF. CDR3 in DNA: TGTGCCAGCAGGCCGATCAGGGACAGTGAAGCTTTCTTT. The genes are TRBV27 and TRBJ1-1; 7 bases map to TRBD1. This CDR3 has 13 amino acids. V lost 6 bases, J lost 7 bases, and 8 bases stayed unmatched. The germline V gene has CDR1 MNHEY and CDR2 SMNVEV (reference sequence).

The chain recombines TRBV5-6 with TRBJ2-7, with D perhaps matching TRBD1 (5 bases). V was trimmed by 0 bases and J by 2 bases, leaving 9 bases between them. Germline CDR1 and CDR2: SGHDT and YYEEEE. This CDR3 spans 14 amino acids. The CDR3 is CASSLGQLAYEQYF. CDR3 nucleotide sequence: TGTGCCAGCAGCTTGGGACAGTTGGCCTACGAGCAGTACTTC. Full variable domain (missing parts from reference TRBV5-6 and TRBJ2-7): DAGVTQSPTHLIKTRGQQVTLRCSPKSGHDTVSWYQQALGQGPQFIFQYYEEEERQRGNFPDRFSGHQFPNYSSELNVNALLLGDSALYLCASSLGQLAYEQYFGPGTRLTVT.

This chain uses TRBV28 with TRBJ1-5, with 8 bases matching TRBD1. After removal of 8 bases from V and 7 bases from J, the junction contained 10 bases not matched to a gene. CDR3 size: 14 residues. Looked up from germline, CDR1 is MDHEN and CDR2 is SYDVKM. CDR3 sequence (DNA): TGTGCCAGCTCCTGGGACAGGTTGGGGCAGCCCCAGCATTTT. Translating gives CASSWDRLGQPQHF.

This sequence joins TRBV5-4 and TRBJ1-1; D not resolved. Germline CDR1 and CDR2: SGHNT and YYREEE (reference sequence). Trimming took 0 bases from V and 7 from J, leaving 10 bases between them. The CDR3 is 13 amino acids. The CDR3 sequence is CASSLGVLGEAFF. The CDR3 DNA sequence: TGTGCCAGCAGCTTGGGGGTTTTAGGTGAAGCTTTCTTT.